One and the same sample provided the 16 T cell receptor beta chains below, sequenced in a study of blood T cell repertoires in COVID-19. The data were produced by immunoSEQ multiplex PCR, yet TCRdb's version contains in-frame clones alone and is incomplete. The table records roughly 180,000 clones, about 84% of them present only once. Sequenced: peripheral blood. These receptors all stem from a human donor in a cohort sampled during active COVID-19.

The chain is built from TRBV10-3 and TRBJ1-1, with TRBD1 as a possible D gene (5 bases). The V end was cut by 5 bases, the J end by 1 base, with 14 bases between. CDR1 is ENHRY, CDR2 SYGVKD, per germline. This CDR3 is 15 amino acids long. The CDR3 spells CAISRSGQGNTEAFF. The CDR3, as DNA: TGTGCCATCAGTAGGTCTGGACAAGGGAACACTGAAGCTTTCTTT.

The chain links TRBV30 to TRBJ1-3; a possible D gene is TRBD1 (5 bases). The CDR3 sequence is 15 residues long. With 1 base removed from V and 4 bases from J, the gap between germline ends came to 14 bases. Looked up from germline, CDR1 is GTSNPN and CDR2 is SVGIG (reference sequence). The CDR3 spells CAWSAAGRSGNTIYF. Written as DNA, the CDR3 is TGTGCCTGGAGTGCCGCGGGACGATCGGGAAACACCATATATTTT. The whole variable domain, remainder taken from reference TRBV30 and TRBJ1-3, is SQTIHQWPATLVQPVGSPLSLECTVEGTSNPNLYWYRQAAGRGLQLLFYSVGIGQISSEVPQNLSASRPQDRQFILSSKKLLLSDSGFYLCAWSAAGRSGNTIYFGEGSWLTVV.

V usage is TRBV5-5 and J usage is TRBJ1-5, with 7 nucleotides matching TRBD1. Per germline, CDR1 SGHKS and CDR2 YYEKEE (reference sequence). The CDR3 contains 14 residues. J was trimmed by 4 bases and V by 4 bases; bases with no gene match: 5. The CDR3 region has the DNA TGTGCCAGCAGCACTCAGGGGGTTAATCAGCCCCAGCATTTT. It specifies CASSTQGVNQPQHF.

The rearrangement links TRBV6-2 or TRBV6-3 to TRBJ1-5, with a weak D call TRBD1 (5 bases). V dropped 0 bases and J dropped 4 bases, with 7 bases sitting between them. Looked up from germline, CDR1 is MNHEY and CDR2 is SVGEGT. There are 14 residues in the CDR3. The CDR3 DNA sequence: TGTGCCAGCAGTTACTCACCAGGGAATCAGCCCCAGCATTTT. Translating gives CASSYSPGNQPQHF.

The CDR3 bases are TGTGCCAGCAGCCAACGACTAGCGGGCCCCCGAGAGACCCAGTACTTC. This codes for CASSQRLAGPRETQYF. The V call is TRBV9, the J call TRBJ2-5; 10 nucleotides align to TRBD2. The V gene end was trimmed by 4 bases and the J gene end by 4 bases; junction bases not matched to a gene: 10. CDR1 is SGDLS and CDR2 is YYNGEE in the germline V gene. This CDR3 contains 16 residues.

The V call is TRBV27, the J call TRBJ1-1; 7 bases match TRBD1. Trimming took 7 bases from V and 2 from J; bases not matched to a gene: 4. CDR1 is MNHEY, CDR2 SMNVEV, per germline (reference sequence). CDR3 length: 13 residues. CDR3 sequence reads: CASTRQGNTEAFF. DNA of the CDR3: TGTGCCAGCACTCGACAGGGTAACACTGAAGCTTTCTTT.

This chain's CDR3 is CSGREYEQYF. The DNA for the CDR3 is TGCAGTGGCAGGGAATACGAGCAGTACTTC. The V gene is TRBV20-1, the J gene TRBJ2-7, with D perhaps matching TRBD1 (5 bases). V was trimmed by 7 bases and J by 4 bases, leaving 8 bases between them. The CDR3 is 10 residues long. Germline V gene sequence: CDR1 DFQATT, CDR2 SNEGSKA (reference sequence).

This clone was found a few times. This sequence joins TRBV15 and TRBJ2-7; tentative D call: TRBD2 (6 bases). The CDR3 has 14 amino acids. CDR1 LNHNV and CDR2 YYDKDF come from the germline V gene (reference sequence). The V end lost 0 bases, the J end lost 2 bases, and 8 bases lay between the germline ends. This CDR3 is CATSRDRGTYEQYF. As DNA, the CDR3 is TGTGCCACCAGCAGAGATCGGGGGACCTACGAGCAGTACTTC.

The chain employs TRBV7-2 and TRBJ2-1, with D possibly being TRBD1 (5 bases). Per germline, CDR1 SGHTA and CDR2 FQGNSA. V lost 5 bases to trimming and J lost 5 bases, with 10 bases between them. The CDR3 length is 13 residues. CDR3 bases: TGTGCCAGCAGCCCAGGGCCTAACAATGAGCAGTTCTTC. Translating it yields CASSPGPNNEQFF.

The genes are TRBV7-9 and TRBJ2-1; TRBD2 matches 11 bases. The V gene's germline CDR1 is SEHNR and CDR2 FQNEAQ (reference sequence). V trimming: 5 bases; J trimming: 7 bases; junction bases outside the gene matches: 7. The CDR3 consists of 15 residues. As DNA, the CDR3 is TGTGCCAGCAGCCCTCTAGCGGGGGGAACAAATGAGCAGTTCTTC. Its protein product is CASSPLAGGTNEQFF.

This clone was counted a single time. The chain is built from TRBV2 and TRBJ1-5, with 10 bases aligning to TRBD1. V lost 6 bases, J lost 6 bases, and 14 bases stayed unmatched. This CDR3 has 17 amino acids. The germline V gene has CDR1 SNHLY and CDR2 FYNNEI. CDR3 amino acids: CASSGGGAGDRGQPQHF. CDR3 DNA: TGTGCCAGCAGCGGCGGCGGTGCTGGGGACAGGGGTCAGCCCCAGCATTTT.

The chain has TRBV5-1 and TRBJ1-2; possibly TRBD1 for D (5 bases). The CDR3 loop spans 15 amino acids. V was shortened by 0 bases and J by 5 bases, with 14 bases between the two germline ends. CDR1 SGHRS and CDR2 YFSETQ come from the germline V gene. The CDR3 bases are TGCGCCAGCAGCTTGGAAGCCCCGGGGGTTTATGGCTACACCTTC. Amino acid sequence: CASSLEAPGVYGYTF.

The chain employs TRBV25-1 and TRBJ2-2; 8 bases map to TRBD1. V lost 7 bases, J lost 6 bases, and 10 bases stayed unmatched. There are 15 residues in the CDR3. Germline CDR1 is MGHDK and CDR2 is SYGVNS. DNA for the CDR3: TGTGCCAGCACCCCAGGACAGGGTGGTGCCGGGGAGCTGTTTTTT. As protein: CASTPGQGGAGELFF.

The CDR3 DNA sequence: TGTGCCAGCAGCTTAACAGGGGGCGCAGATGGGGCCAACGTCCTGACTTTC. Its translation: CASSLTGGADGANVLTF. V usage is TRBV7-3 and J usage is TRBJ2-6; 7 nucleotides agree with TRBD1. Trimming at V came to 0 bases and at J to 3 bases, leaving 5 bases not matched to a gene. The CDR3 has 17 amino acids. CDR1 and CDR2 (germline): SGHTA, FQGTGA. The variable domain in full, with the rest retrieved from reference TRBV7-3 and TRBJ2-6, is GAGVSQTPSNKVTEKGKYVELRCDPISGHTALYWYRQSLGQGPEFLIYFQGTGAADDSGLPNDRFFAVRPEGSVSTLKIQRTERGDSAVYLCASSLTGGADGANVLTFGAGSRLTVL.

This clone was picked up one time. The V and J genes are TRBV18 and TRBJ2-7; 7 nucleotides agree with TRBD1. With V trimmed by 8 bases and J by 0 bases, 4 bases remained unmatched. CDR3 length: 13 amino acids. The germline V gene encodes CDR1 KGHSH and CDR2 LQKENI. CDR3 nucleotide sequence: TGTGCCAGCCCCCGGGACAGCTCCTACGAGCAGTACTTC. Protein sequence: CASPRDSSYEQYF.

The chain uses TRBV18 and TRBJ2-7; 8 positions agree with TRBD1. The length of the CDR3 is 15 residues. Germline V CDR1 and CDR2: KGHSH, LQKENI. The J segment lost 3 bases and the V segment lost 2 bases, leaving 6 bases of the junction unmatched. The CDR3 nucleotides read TGTGCCAGCTCACCAACAGGGGGTGGAGGCTACGAGCAGTACTTC. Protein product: CASSPTGGGGYEQYF.